Here is one T cell receptor beta chain with its context. What it binds is unknown. TCRdb re-called the 5' RACE reads; one entry per CDR3 protein, DNA not given. The sample has approximately 150,000 distinct CDR3 sequences; the top ten hold 9.5% to 15%. The sample comes from a study of T cells expressing NK-cell markers. Background on the study: The study sequenced eight donors, seven HCMV-seropositive and one seronegative. Findings and caveats of the study: Of the CD8+ T cells in roughly 6 donors, 1.0-7.0% belonged to dominant NKG2C+ clonotypes.

This receptor was taken from a man aged 18 to 29 in good health. Sequenced input: blood T cells: a sorted CD56 or NKG2C T cell subset, CD4+ or CD8+ T cells, or bulk PBMC T cells (not recorded which).

The CDR3 sequence: CASSLYLAGGEPEQFF. This chain connects TRBV5-1 to TRBJ2-1; TCRdb names TRBD2, which stays unverified in the absence of DNA. This CDR3 spans 16 amino acids. The V gene's germline CDR1 is SGHRS and CDR2 YFSETQ.